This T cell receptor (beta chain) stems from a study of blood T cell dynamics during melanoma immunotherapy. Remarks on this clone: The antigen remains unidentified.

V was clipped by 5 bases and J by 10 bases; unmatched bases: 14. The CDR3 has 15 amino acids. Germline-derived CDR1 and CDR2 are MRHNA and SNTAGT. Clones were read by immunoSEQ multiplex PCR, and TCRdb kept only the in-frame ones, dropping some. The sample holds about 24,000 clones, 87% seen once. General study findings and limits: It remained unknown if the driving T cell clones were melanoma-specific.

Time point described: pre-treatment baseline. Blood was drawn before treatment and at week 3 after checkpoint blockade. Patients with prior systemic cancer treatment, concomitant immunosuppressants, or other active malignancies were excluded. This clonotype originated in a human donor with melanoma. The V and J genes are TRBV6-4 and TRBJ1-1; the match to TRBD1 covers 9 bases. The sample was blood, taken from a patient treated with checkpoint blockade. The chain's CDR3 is CASSPQQGAGGAAFF. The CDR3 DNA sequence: TGTGCCAGCAGTCCTCAACAGGGGGCCGGGGGGGCAGCTTTCTTT.